This T cell receptor beta chain came from a study of blood T cell repertoires in COVID-19. This table comes from immunoSEQ multiplex PCR, and its TCRdb copy is limited to in-frame clones, with some not included. The table shows over 200,000 clones, with about 80% occurring only once. This sequence was found in a woman over 75 with acute or convalescent COVID-19. The specimen sequenced was peripheral blood.

CDR3 amino acids: CASSQGTAGEKLFF. DNA for the CDR3: TGTGCCAGCAGCCAGGGCACCGCTGGTGAAAAACTGTTTTTT. The gene calls are TRBV5-5 and TRBJ1-4, with D maybe TRBD1 (5 bases). This CDR3 spans 14 amino acids. The V gene's germline CDR1 is SGHKS and CDR2 YYEKEE (reference sequence). V gave up 4 bases and J gave up 7 bases, with 14 bases separating them.